This T cell receptor (beta chain) derives from a study of CD8+ T cells in alopecia areata. Study-level results: Mice gave a clearer picture of TCR sharing than patients did, possibly for HLA-related reasons. Scalp sample data also include resident alphabeta T cells from normal skin.

Peripheral blood and lesional scalp punch biopsies were taken from alopecia areata patients. From germline, CDR1 is SGDLS and CDR2 YYNGEE. The CDR3 is 13 residues long. The V end lost 7 bases, the J end lost 2 bases, and 9 bases lay between the germline ends. Note on this clone: The antigen remains undetermined.

RNA was isolated and reverse transcribed to cDNA, the sequencing template. Generated by immunoSEQ multiplex PCR, the TCRdb table keeps only in-frame clones and is missing some. The sample yields over 110,000 clones, approximately 49% seen once. The sequencing used CD4+ T cells sorted from blood, collected at week 0. The chain links TRBV9 to TRBJ2-2; a weak D match, TRBD1 (6 bases). This TCR came from a human donor with alopecia areata. In DNA form, the CDR3 reads TGTGCCAGCGACAGGCCAAACACCGGGGAGCTGTTTTTT. Its translation: CASDRPNTGELFF.